Listed below are T cell receptor beta chains from one sample, sequenced in a study of breast tumors, draining lymph nodes, adjacent tissues. TCRdb passed the multiplex PCR reads through MiXCR, listing each CDR3 protein once. The data contain tens of thousands of distinct CDR3 sequences, roughly two fifths of them singletons. Specimen: breast tumor tissue. The receptors come from a female donor with breast cancer. Some clones in this sample may be carry-over from other donors' samples. Both conserved end residues are part of each CDR3. The D gene is left open where the match is weak. Rows give clone size only sometimes, using once, few, many, or a class for an expanded clone.

v_call,d_call,clone_size,j_call,cdr3_aa,cdr3_nt
TRBV28,-,-,TRBJ2-4,CASSPPLKNIQYF,TGTGCCAGCAGCCCGCCCCTCAAAAACATTCAGTACTTC
TRBV7-3,-,many,TRBJ2-1,CASSYSDYNEQFF,TGTGCCAGCAGCTACTCGGACTACAATGAGCAGTTCTTC
TRBV19,-,-,TRBJ1-1,CASRRDSGTEAFF,TGTGCCAGTAGACGGGACTCTGGCACTGAAGCTTTCTTT
TRBV20-1,-,many,TRBJ2-1,CSAASSGGNEQFF,TGCAGTGCTGCCAGTAGCGGCGGCAATGAGCAGTTCTTC
TRBV5-6,TRBD1,many,TRBJ2-7,CASGTGGNYEQYF,TGTGCCAGCGGAACAGGGGGCAACTACGAGCAGTACTTC
TRBV20-1,-,many,TRBJ1-4,CSAPGTYEKLFF,TGCAGTGCCCCCGGGACGTACGAAAAACTGTTTTTT
TRBV7-6,-,many,TRBJ2-3,CASSPSGAPSTDTQYF,TGTGCCAGCAGCCCTTCTGGGGCGCCGAGCACAGATACGCAGTATTTT
TRBV6-5,-,few,TRBJ1-3,CASYPQDRRNTIYF,TGTGCCAGCTATCCCCAAGATAGGAGAAACACCATATATTTT
TRBV7-2,-,many,TRBJ1-6,CASSLGEKALHF,TGTGCCAGCAGCTTAGGAGAGAAGGCCCTCCACTTT
TRBV6-5,TRBD1,-,TRBJ1-4,CASSHSTGGAGEKLFF,TGTGCCAGCAGTCACTCGACAGGGGGCGCGGGTGAAAAACTGTTTTTT
TRBV12-3/TRBV12-4,-,medium-sized,TRBJ2-1,CASSLGGNEQFF,TGTGCCAGCAGTTTAGGCGGCAATGAGCAGTTCTTC
TRBV7-6,-,many,TRBJ1-2,CASSLNRVNGYTF,TGTGCCAGCAGCTTAAACAGGGTTAATGGCTACACCTTC
TRBV13,-,-,TRBJ1-4,CASTFMGSGATTTNEKLFF,TGTGCCAGCACCTTTATGGGCTCTGGGGCCACTACAACTAATGAAAAACTGTTTTTT
TRBV20-1,-,many,TRBJ2-4,CSARDHVVNIQYF,TGCAGTGCTAGAGATCACGTCGTGAACATTCAGTACTTC
TRBV11-1,-,-,TRBJ2-5,CASSSAGDGGEETQYF,TGTGCCAGCAGCTCAGCTGGGGACGGAGGAGAGGAGACCCAGTACTTC
TRBV7-2,-,-,TRBJ1-4,CASSLTSGPYNEKLFF,TGTGCCAGCAGCTTAACTAGCGGACCCTACAATGAAAAACTGTTTTTT
TRBV6-5,-,many,TRBJ2-2,CASSPWSRDTGELFF,TGTGCCAGCAGTCCTTGGTCCCGGGACACCGGGGAGCTGTTTTTT
TRBV7-2,TRBD2,many,TRBJ2-3,CASRQDGRVTDTQYF,TGTGCCAGCAGGCAAGACGGGAGGGTCACAGATACGCAGTATTTT
TRBV10-2,-,-,TRBJ2-5,CASSERNRETQYF,TGCGCCAGCAGTGAGAGGAATCGGGAGACCCAGTACTTC
TRBV9,-,many,TRBJ2-5,CASSALVGRETQYF,TGTGCCAGCAGCGCCCTAGTGGGTCGAGAGACCCAGTACTTC
TRBV6-6,TRBD2,many,TRBJ2-7,CASRTGTSSNEQYF,TGTGCCAGCAGGACCGGGACTAGCTCCAACGAGCAGTACTTC
TRBV7-9,-,many,TRBJ1-3,CASSPLGETGNTIYF,TGTGCCAGCAGCCCGTTGGGGGAGACTGGAAACACCATATATTTT
TRBV9,TRBD1,few,TRBJ1-1,CASGQGGGTEAFF,TGTGCCAGCGGACAGGGCGGAGGCACTGAAGCTTTCTTT
TRBV30,TRBD2,many,TRBJ2-7,CAWSATSGRGYEQYF,TGTGCCTGGAGTGCTACTAGCGGGAGGGGATACGAGCAGTACTTC
TRBV5-6,TRBD2,many,TRBJ2-5,CASSLVSGVETQYF,TGTGCCAGCAGCTTGGTTAGCGGGGTAGAGACCCAGTACTTC
TRBV4-1,-,many,TRBJ2-1,CASSQDGGLGYNEQFF,TGCGCCAGCAGCCAAGATGGAGGGCTGGGGTACAATGAGCAGTTCTTC
TRBV2,-,-,TRBJ2-7,CASSKEGGKGPYEQYF,TGTGCCAGCAGTAAAGAGGGGGGGAAGGGGCCCTACGAGCAGTACTTC
TRBV7-6,-,-,TRBJ1-6,CASSTASGHVHSPLHF,TGTGCCAGCAGTACAGCCTCGGGACACGTACATTCACCCCTCCATTTT
TRBV5-5,TRBD1,many,TRBJ2-3,CASSPVYRTGEGTDTQYF,TGTGCCAGCAGCCCAGTATACAGGACAGGGGAAGGCACAGATACGCAGTATTTT
TRBV25-1,-,many,TRBJ2-1,CASSDGPGGNEQFF,TGTGCCAGCAGTGACGGACCTGGAGGGAATGAGCAGTTCTTC
TRBV7-9,-,many,TRBJ2-4,CASSLAGSPKNIQYF,TGTGCCAGCAGCTTAGCGGGGAGCCCCAAAAACATTCAGTACTTC
TRBV10-3,TRBD2,-,TRBJ2-7,CASSGGSGMYEQYF,TGTGCCAGTAGCGGGGGTAGCGGGATGTACGAGCAGTACTTC
TRBV29-1,-,medium-sized,TRBJ1-2,CSVRDNRVNYGYTF,TGCAGCGTTCGGGACAATCGAGTCAACTATGGCTACACCTTC
TRBV7-2,TRBD1,many,TRBJ2-1,CASSLVGTGVYNEQFF,TGTGCCAGCAGCTTAGTGGGGACAGGGGTCTACAATGAGCAGTTCTTC
TRBV6-5,-,-,TRBJ1-4,CASSPGRGEKLFF,TGTGCCAGCAGCCCAGGGCGGGGGGAAAAACTGTTTTTT
TRBV4-2,-,many,TRBJ2-5,CASSQDLVQETQYF,TGTGCCAGCAGCCAAGATCTAGTTCAAGAGACCCAGTACTTC
TRBV2,-,-,TRBJ2-3,CASSGSGQFGEQYF,TGTGCCAGCAGTGGTTCGGGACAATTTGGCGAGCAGTATTTT
TRBV2,-,medium-sized,TRBJ1-6,CASSERESNSPLHF,TGTGCCAGCAGTGAGCGTGAGTCAAATTCACCCCTCCACTTT
TRBV20-1,-,many,TRBJ1-5,CSARTGTQPQHF,TGCAGTGCCCGCACAGGTACTCAGCCCCAGCATTTT
TRBV30,TRBD1,many,TRBJ2-3,CASGQGRDTQYF,TGTGCCTCTGGACAGGGCAGGGATACGCAGTATTTT
TRBV20-1,TRBD2,many,TRBJ2-3,CSALAGILLTDTQYF,TGCAGTGCTCTAGCGGGAATTCTCCTCACAGATACGCAGTATTTT
TRBV7-2,-,-,TRBJ1-1,CASSFQGNTEAFF,TGTGCCAGCAGCTTCCAGGGGAACACTGAAGCTTTCTTT
TRBV6-2/TRBV6-3,-,few,TRBJ2-2,CASRPGGNTGELFF,TGTGCCAGCAGACCCGGAGGGAACACCGGGGAGCTGTTTTTT
TRBV7-2,-,-,TRBJ1-5,CASSIWSRETQHF,TGTGCCAGCAGCATCTGGTCCCGGGAGACCCAGCATTTT
TRBV10-3,TRBD2,many,TRBJ2-2,CAISGGLADTGELFF,TGTGCCATCAGTGGTGGTCTAGCGGACACCGGGGAGCTGTTTTTT
TRBV5-4,-,-,TRBJ1-4,CASSSEAGIGEKLFF,TGTGCCAGCAGCTCCGAAGCGGGAATAGGGGAAAAACTGTTTTTT
TRBV7-3,-,once,TRBJ2-7,CATSLGVSSEQYF,TGTGCCACCTCACTGGGGGTTTCCAGCGAGCAGTACTTC
TRBV10-3,TRBD2,many,TRBJ2-7,CAIGREAGPFYEQYF,TGTGCCATCGGCCGGGAAGCGGGACCCTTCTACGAGCAGTACTTC
TRBV9,-,many,TRBJ2-2,CASSVGGGDTGELFF,TGTGCCAGCAGCGTAGGAGGCGGCGACACCGGGGAGCTGTTTTTT
TRBV5-4,-,-,TRBJ2-7,CASSLVSGTTYEQYF,TGTGCCAGCAGCTTGGTTTCCGGGACAACCTACGAGCAGTACTTC
TRBV10-3,TRBD2,many,TRBJ2-7,CAISEASGTSEQYF,TGTGCCATCAGTGAGGCTAGCGGGACCTCAGAGCAGTACTTC
TRBV2,TRBD1,many,TRBJ2-6,CASSVDRAGANVLTF,TGTGCCAGCAGTGTCGACAGGGCTGGGGCCAACGTCCTGACTTTC
TRBV7-3,TRBD2,many,TRBJ2-1,CASSLGLAPINEQFF,TGTGCCAGCAGCCTGGGACTAGCGCCTATCAATGAGCAGTTCTTC
TRBV19,TRBD2,-,TRBJ2-1,CARTSGRNEQFF,TGTGCCAGGACTAGCGGGAGAAATGAGCAGTTCTTC